The next 20 T cell receptor beta chains were all read from a single sample in a study of blood T cells in healthy people across ages. Primed by a sample-barcoded 5' primer and a J-beta primer mix, a second PCR proceeded for roughly 7 to 12 cycles. TCRdb analysed the 5' RACE reads with MiXCR anew, one entry per CDR3 protein. Here the sample spans 600,000 to 800,000 distinct CDR3 sequences, around 52% being singletons. Sequences were obtained from blood. The source is a woman older than 75 in good health.

This clonotype was seen a handful of times. The chain recombines TRBV4-1 with TRBJ2-3; 8 nucleotides align to TRBD2. The CDR3 contains 15 residues. In germline, CDR1 is MGHRA, CDR2 YSYEKL. Germline trimming cut 4 bases from V and 3 bases from J; bases unmatched to any gene: 6. The DNA of the CDR3 is TGCGCCAGCAGCCGCTTAGCGGGGCGAACAGATACGCAGTATTTT. Translating it yields CASSRLAGRTDTQYF.

V gene TRBV9 combines with J gene TRBJ2-3, with D uncertain. There are 16 residues in the CDR3. Trimming removed 4 bases from V and 2 bases from J, with 17 bases in between. The germline V gene has CDR1 SGDLS and CDR2 YYNGEE. In DNA form, the CDR3 reads TGTGCCAGCAGCCGCATATTGGGCCTCCCCACAGATACGCAGTATTTT. Its translation is CASSRILGLPTDTQYF. Using reference TRBV9 and TRBJ2-3 for the parts outside the CDR3, the full variable domain is DSGVTQTPKHLITATGQRVTLRCSPRSGDLSVYWYQQSLDQGLQFLIQYYNGEERAKGNILERFSAQQFPDLHSELNLSSLELGDSALYFCASSRILGLPTDTQYFGPGTRLTVL.

About this clonotype: At one boundary the junction diverges from the germline segment, which might be a read error. The chain employs TRBV12-3 or TRBV12-4 and TRBJ2-5, with 9 bases fitting TRBD2. The CDR3 extends over 19 amino acids. As DNA, the CDR3 is TGCGCCAGCACCCCTAATGAAGTAGCGGGGGTGCCTTTTCAAGAGACCCAGTACTTC. It encodes CASTPNEVAGVPFQETQYF.

Points on this clonotype: This may come from a read error, since a much larger clone is one base off. The rearrangement uses TRBV28 and TRBJ2-1; weak D call: TRBD1 (6 bases). V gave up 8 bases and J gave up 10 bases, with 12 bases separating them. CDR1 and CDR2 (germline): MDHEN, SYDVKM. CDR3 length: 11 residues. The CDR3, as DNA: TGTGCCAGCGAATCAGGGGACGAGCAGTTCTTC. This translates into CASESGDEQFF.

The J gene is TRBJ2-3, the V gene TRBV15, with 7 bases that match TRBD1. Germline V gives CDR1 LNHNV, CDR2 YYDKDF (reference sequence). The CDR3 extends over 13 amino acids. Unmatched junction bases numbered 4, after V lost 3 bases and J lost 7 bases. The CDR3 here is CATSRSTGNTQYF. The DNA of the CDR3 is TGTGCCACCAGCAGGTCGACAGGGAATACGCAGTATTTT.

This chain joins TRBV12-3 or TRBV12-4 and TRBJ2-1, with D perhaps TRBD1 (6 bases). The CDR3 is made up of 13 amino acids. Trimming took 5 bases from V and 9 from J, leaving 14 bases between them. DNA for the CDR3: TGTGCCAGCAGTATAAAACTAGGGGGTGAGCAGTTCTTC. Its translation: CASSIKLGGEQFF.

V usage is TRBV20-1 and J usage is TRBJ2-3; the D gene is possibly TRBD2 (5 bases). V lost 3 bases and J lost 1, with 11 bases in between. The germline V gene encodes CDR1 DFQATT and CDR2 SNEGSKA (reference sequence). This CDR3 region has 14 residues. The CDR3 DNA reads as TGCAGTGCTAGTCTGGACGGGGGCACAGATACGCAGTATTTT. This translates into CSASLDGGTDTQYF.

In this sample, this clonotype turned up many times. V gene TRBV25-1 combines with J gene TRBJ2-1; 10 nucleotides line up with TRBD1. Germline values: CDR1 MGHDK, CDR2 SYGVNS. V gave up 3 bases and J gave up 3 bases; unmatched junction bases: 5. The CDR3 runs to 16 residues. CDR3 in amino acids: CASSDPGTGDYNEQFF. DNA for the CDR3: TGTGCCAGCAGTGATCCCGGGACAGGGGACTACAATGAGCAGTTCTTC.

Worth noting for this clonotype: This may be a read error, as it is one base from a much larger clone. CDR3 nucleotide sequence: TGCGCCAGCAGCCCGCTGGGGGCCTGGAACGCTGAAGCTTTCTTT. Protein sequence: CASSPLGAWNAEAFF. The V and J genes are TRBV5-1 and TRBJ1-1, with D tentatively TRBD1 (6 bases). Germline V gene data show CDR1 as SGHRS and CDR2 as YFSETQ. The CDR3 has 15 amino acids.

This clonotype was counted ten times or more. One end of the junction fails to match germline, which may point to a read error. The chain combines TRBV12-3 or TRBV12-4 with TRBJ2-5; 10 nucleotides line up with TRBD2. This CDR3 region has 15 residues. The CDR3 coding sequence is TGCGCCAGCAGCCTTGGACTAGCGGTACAAGAGACCCAGTACTTC. It is translated as CASSLGLAVQETQYF.

V usage is TRBV6-5 and J usage is TRBJ2-6, with 8 nucleotides matching TRBD1. With 2 bases clipped from V and 0 bases from J, the junction kept 0 bases outside the gene matches. Germline lookup yields CDR1 MNHEY and CDR2 SVGAGI. The CDR3 is 16 residues long. In nucleotides, the CDR3 is TGTGCCAGCAGTTACACAGGGGGCTCTGGGGCCAACGTCCTGACTTTC. Its protein product is CASSYTGGSGANVLTF.

The DNA for the CDR3 is TGCAGCGCTGTGGGGGGGCCCCTTTCCGAGCAGTTCTTC. Translated, it gives CSAVGGPLSEQFF. The chain is built from TRBV29-1 and TRBJ2-1; a possible D gene is TRBD2 (7 bases). Germline values: CDR1 SQVTM, CDR2 ANQGSEA. The CDR3 covers 13 residues. V was clipped by 7 bases and J by 10 bases, with 20 bases between them.

CDR3 loop: CSVTPGGQETQYF. CDR3 sequence (DNA): TGCAGCGTTACCCCAGGGGGGCAGGAGACCCAGTACTTC. The rearrangement joins TRBV29-1 to TRBJ2-7; perhaps TRBD1 as D (7 bases). The J call may not be correct, given that the DNA end is closer to TRBJ2-5. This CDR3 has 13 residues. Germline V gene data show CDR1 as SQVTM and CDR2 as ANQGSEA.

The CDR3 coding sequence is TGCAGCGTTGTTTCCGGTCGGGTACGAGCCAACGAGCAGTACTTC. Translation gives CSVVSGRVRANEQYF. The chain joins TRBV29-1 to TRBJ2-7; D unclear. Trimming left V 4 bases short and J 5 bases short, with 21 bases between. CDR1 is SQVTM, CDR2 ANQGSEA, per germline. The CDR3 consists of 15 residues.

The chain carries TRBV12-3 or TRBV12-4 and TRBJ1-5, with a tentative D call TRBD1 (5 bases). The CDR3 covers 15 residues. Trimming took off 3 bases at V and 15 bases at J, with 24 bases between the two ends. The CDR3 spells CASSFSTPGPSLPHF. For the CDR3, the DNA is TGTGCCAGCAGTTTCTCGACCCCGGGACCCTCTTTACCGCATTTT.

On this clonotype: A read error may be the cause here, since a much bigger clone is one base away. The CDR3 is CASSFRLAVEQYF. CDR3 DNA sequence: TGTGCCAGCAGCTTCCGACTAGCGGTTGAGCAGTACTTC. J is TRBJ2-7 and V is TRBV7-2, with 9 bases lining up with TRBD2. CDR1 and CDR2 from the germline V gene are SGHTA and FQGNSA. The V and J ends lost 3 bases and 7 bases, in that order; junction bases with no gene match: 4. The CDR3 totals 13 residues.

This clonotype is a singleton in its sample. This sequence may be a read error, since a much larger clone differs from it by one base. The chain links TRBV12-3 or TRBV12-4 to TRBJ2-7; tentatively, D is TRBD1 or TRBD2 (5 bases each). This CDR3 spans 14 amino acids. This chain's CDR3 is CASGFWGSSYEQYF. The CDR3 coding sequence is TGTGCCAGCGGTTTTTGGGGGAGCTCCTACGAGCAGTACTTC.

CDR3 nucleotides: TGTGCCAGCAGTAACGGAGGAGGGAGATCAGATACGCAGTATTTT. It encodes CASSNGGGRSDTQYF. The V gene is TRBV28, the J gene TRBJ2-3; weak D call: TRBD2 (6 bases). V dropped 5 bases and J dropped 4 bases, with 16 bases sitting between them. CDR3 length: 15 residues. CDR1 is MDHEN and CDR2 is SYDVKM in the germline V gene.

The table lists this clonotype with many counts. The rearrangement links TRBV10-3 to TRBJ1-6; D is unresolved. CDR3 length: 15 residues. V dropped 6 bases and J dropped 5 bases, with 14 bases sitting between them. The germline CDR1 and CDR2 sequences are ENHRY and SYGVKD. The CDR3 sequence: CAIRSPTRDNSPLHF. Written as DNA, the CDR3 is TGTGCCATCAGGTCTCCGACACGGGATAATTCACCCCTCCACTTT.

This clonotype was detected a few times. The rearrangement links TRBV20-1 to TRBJ2-1; TRBD2 aligns across 9 bases. V shed 6 bases and J 3 bases; nucleotides not matched to a gene: 9. CDR3 length equals 15 residues. The germline CDR1 and CDR2 sequences are DFQATT and SNEGSKA (reference sequence). The CDR3 DNA reads as TGCAGTGCCGCCATAGCGGGGGTCCACTACAATGAGCAGTTCTTC. As protein: CSAAIAGVHYNEQFF.